This entry concerns a single TCR beta chain. Its antigen is not identified. The data stem from a study of early T cells in non-severe SARS-CoV-2 infection. As for the study in general: Sequencing of unsorted whole blood was done on bulk RNA, leaving chains unpaired.

V was cut by 7 bases and J by 0 bases, with 15 bases left in between. The V gene's germline CDR1 is SQVTM and CDR2 ANQGSEA. CDR3 size: 15 residues. Researchers attached unique molecular identifiers to individual cDNA molecules. TCRdb fed the 5' RACE reads into MiXCR, producing one record per CDR3 protein. The table has 75,000 or so distinct CDR3 sequences, 10% to 15% seen once. Study-level results: VDJdb-based annotation leaned toward anti-spike CD8 responses and missed private and CD4 specificities.

The chain is built from TRBV29-1 and TRBJ1-4; weak D call: TRBD1 (6 bases). This sequence was found in an adult who was a healthcare worker with PCR-confirmed SARS-CoV-2 infection or an uninfected control (not recorded which). The sample consisted of whole blood. The CDR3 is CSALDSLATNEKLFF. The DNA for the CDR3 is TGCAGCGCTTTGGACAGCCTTGCAACTAATGAAAAACTGTTTTTT.